This TCR beta chain stems from a study of blood T cell repertoires in COVID-19. Study context: Some COVID-19 samples were acute and others convalescent; all came from the United States, Italy and Spain. From T cells, B-cell-depleted T cells, or PBMCs came the material, which was cDNA or gDNA.

Original methodology: Estimated nucleated cell counts came from reference gene primer amplification. Libraries were prepared by immunoSEQ multiplex PCR; TCRdb keeps only in-frame clonotypes and omits some of them. The D gene and trimming were derived from the DNA, and the V and J assignments and clone size from that table. The table includes 200,000 or so clones, roughly nine tenths detected once. V was clipped by 2 bases and J by 1 base, with 5 bases between them. The CDR3 is 13 amino acids. CDR1 and CDR2 (germline): SEHNR, FQNEAQ (reference sequence). The receptor was derived from a man between 70 and 80 years old with active or convalescent COVID-19. Specimen: peripheral blood. The chain employs TRBV7-9 and TRBJ1-1, with D unclear. In DNA form, the CDR3 reads TGTGCCAGCAGCTTACGAGCGAACACTGAAGCTTTCTTT. Residues: CASSLRANTEAFF.